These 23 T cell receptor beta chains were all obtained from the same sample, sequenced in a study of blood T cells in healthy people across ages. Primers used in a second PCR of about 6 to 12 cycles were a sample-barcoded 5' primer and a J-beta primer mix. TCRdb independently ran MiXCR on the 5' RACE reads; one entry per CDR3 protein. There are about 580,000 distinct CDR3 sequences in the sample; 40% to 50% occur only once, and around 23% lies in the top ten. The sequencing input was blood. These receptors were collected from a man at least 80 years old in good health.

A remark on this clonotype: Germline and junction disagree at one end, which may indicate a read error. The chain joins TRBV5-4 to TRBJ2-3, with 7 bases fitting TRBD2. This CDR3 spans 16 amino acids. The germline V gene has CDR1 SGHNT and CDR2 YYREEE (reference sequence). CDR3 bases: TGTGCCAGCAGCTTCCGACTAGCAGCTAGCAAAGATACGCAGTATTTT. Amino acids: CASSFRLAASKDTQYF.

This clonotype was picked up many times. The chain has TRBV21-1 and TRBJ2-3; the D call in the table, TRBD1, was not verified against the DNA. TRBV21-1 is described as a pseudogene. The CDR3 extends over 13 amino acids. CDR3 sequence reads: CASSKSPADTQYF. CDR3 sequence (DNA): TGTGCCAGCAGCAAATCCCCCGCAGATACGCAGTATTTT.

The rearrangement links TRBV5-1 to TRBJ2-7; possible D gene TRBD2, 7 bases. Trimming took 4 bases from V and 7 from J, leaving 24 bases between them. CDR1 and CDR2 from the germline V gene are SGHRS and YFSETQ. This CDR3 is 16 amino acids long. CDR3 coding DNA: TGCGCCAGCAGCCCGACCGCGGGGGCTCGGAGCGGTGAGCAGTACTTC. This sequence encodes CASSPTAGARSGEQYF.

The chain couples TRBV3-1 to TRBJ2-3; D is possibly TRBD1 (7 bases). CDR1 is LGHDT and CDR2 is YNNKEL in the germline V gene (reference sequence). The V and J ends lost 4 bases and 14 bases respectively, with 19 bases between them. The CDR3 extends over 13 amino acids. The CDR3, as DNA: TGTGCCAGCAGCCTTGGACTAACAGGGGCCCGGTATTTT. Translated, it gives CASSLGLTGARYF.

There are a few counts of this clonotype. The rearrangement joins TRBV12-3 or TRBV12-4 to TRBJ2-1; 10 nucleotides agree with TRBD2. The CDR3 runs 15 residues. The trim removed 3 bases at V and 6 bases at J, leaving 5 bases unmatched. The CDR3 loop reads CASSFKASGSNEQFF. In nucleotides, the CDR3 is TGTGCCAGCAGTTTTAAGGCTAGCGGGAGCAATGAGCAGTTCTTC.

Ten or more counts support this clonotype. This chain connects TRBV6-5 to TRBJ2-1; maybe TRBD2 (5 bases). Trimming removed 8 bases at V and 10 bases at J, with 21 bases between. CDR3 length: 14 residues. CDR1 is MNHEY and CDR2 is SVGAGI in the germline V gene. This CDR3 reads CASSPSGRSMEQFF. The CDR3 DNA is TGTGCCAGCTCCCCCTCGGGAAGGTCCATGGAGCAGTTCTTC.

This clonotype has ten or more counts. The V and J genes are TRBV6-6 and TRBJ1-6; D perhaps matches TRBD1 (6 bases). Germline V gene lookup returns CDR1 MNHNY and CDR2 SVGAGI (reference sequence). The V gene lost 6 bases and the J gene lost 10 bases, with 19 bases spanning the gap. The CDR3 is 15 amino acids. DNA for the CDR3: TGTGCCAGCAGCACTACAGGGAGTGCGGGCTCACCCCTCCACTTT. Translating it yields CASSTTGSAGSPLHF.

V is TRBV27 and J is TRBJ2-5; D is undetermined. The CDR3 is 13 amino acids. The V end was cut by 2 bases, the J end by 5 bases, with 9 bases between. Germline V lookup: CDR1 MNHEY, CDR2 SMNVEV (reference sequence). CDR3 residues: CASSLTRRETQYF. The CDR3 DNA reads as TGTGCCAGCAGTTTAACCCGGCGGGAGACCCAGTACTTC.

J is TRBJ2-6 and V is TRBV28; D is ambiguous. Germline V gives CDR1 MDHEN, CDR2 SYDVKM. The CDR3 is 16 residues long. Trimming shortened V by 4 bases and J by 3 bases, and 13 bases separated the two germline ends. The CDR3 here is CASSSSDLLGANVLTF. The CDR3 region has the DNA TGTGCCAGCAGTTCGTCGGACCTTCTTGGGGCCAACGTCCTGACTTTC.

This chain's CDR3 is CASSRPGRGYEQYF. The CDR3 nucleotides read TGTGCCAGCAGTAGGCCGGGACGGGGCTACGAGCAGTACTTC. V usage is TRBV6-6 and J usage is TRBJ2-7, with D perhaps matching TRBD1 or TRBD2 (5 bases each). The ends were cut back, 5 bases at V and 3 bases at J, with 14 bases in the middle. The length of the CDR3 is 14 residues. In germline, CDR1 is MNHNY, CDR2 SVGAGI (reference sequence).

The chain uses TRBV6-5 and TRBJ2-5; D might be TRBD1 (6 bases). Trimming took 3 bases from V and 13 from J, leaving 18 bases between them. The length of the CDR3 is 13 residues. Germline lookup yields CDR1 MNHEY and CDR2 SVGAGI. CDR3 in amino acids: CASSYRRTETRYF. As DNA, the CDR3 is TGTGCCAGCAGTTATAGAAGGACAGAGACTCGGTACTTC.

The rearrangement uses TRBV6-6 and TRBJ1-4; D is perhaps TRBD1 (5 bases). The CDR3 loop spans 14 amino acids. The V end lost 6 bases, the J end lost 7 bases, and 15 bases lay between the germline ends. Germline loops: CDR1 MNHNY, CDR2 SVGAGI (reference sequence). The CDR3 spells CASRFGGTVEKLFF. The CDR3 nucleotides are TGTGCCAGCAGGTTTGGGGGGACGGTTGAAAAACTGTTTTTT.

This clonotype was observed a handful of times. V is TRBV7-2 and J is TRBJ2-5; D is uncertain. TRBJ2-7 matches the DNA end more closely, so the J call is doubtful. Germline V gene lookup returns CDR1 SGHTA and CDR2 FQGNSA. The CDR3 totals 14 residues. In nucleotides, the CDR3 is TGTGCCAGCAGCTTAAGATTCTCAGGAGACGAGCAGTACTTC. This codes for CASSLRFSGDEQYF.

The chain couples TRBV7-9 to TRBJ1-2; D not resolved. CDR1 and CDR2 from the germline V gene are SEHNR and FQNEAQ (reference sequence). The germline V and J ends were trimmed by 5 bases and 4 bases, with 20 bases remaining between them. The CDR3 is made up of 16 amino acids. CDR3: CASSPDLRPRPYGYTF. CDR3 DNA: TGTGCCAGCAGCCCTGACCTGCGACCTAGGCCCTATGGCTACACCTTC.

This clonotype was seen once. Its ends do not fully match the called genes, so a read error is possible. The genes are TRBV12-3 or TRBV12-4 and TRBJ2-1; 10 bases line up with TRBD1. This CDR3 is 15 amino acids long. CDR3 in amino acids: CACSLGTGVRNEQFF. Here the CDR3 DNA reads TGTGCCTGCAGTTTAGGGACAGGGGTGCGAAATGAGCAGTTCTTC.

The CDR3 protein is CASSEGPAYEQYF. CDR3 DNA: TGTGCCAGCAGCGAGGGGCCGGCCTACGAGCAGTACTTC. The chain has TRBV28 and TRBJ2-7; D possibly matches TRBD1 or TRBD2 (5 bases each). Germline assignment: CDR1 MDHEN and CDR2 SYDVKM. V shed 6 bases and J shed 2 bases, with 11 bases lying between them. CDR3 size: 13 residues.

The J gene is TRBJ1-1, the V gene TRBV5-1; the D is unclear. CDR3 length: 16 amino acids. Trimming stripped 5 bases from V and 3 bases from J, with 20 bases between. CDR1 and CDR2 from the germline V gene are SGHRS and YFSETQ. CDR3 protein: CASRDGQILGHTEAFF. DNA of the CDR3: TGCGCCAGCAGGGATGGCCAGATTTTAGGCCACACTGAAGCTTTCTTT.

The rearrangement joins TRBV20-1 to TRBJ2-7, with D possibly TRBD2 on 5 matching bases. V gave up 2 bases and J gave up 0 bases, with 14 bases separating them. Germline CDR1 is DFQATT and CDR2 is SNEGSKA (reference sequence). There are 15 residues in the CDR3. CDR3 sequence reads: CSARPLEGGSYEQYF. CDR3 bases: TGCAGTGCTAGACCCCTCGAAGGAGGCTCCTACGAGCAGTACTTC.

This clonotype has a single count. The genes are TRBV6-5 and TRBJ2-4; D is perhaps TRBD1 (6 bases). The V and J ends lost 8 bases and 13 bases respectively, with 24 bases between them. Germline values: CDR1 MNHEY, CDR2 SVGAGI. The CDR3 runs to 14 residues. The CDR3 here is CASGDLRGDNEQYF. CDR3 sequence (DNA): TGTGCCAGCGGTGACCTTCGAGGGGACAATGAGCAGTACTTC.

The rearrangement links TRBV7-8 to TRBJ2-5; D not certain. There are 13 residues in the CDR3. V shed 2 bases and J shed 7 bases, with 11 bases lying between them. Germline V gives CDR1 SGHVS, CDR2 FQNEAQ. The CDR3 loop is CASSLRLMGTQYF. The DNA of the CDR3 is TGTGCCAGCAGCTTAAGGCTCATGGGGACCCAGTACTTC.

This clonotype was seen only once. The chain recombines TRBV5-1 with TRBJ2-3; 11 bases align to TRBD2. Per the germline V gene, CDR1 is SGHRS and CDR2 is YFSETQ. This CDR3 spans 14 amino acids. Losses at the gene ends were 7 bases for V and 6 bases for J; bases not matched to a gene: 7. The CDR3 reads CASRLAGMADTQYF. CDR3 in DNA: TGCGCCAGCCGACTAGCGGGAATGGCTGATACGCAGTATTTT.

CDR3 residues: CASSLGLLSTDTQYF. In DNA, the CDR3 is TGCGCCAGCAGCTTGGGGCTTCTGAGCACAGATACGCAGTATTTT. The rearrangement uses TRBV5-1 and TRBJ2-3; no definite D call. V was trimmed by 0 bases and J by 0 bases, leaving 8 bases between them. Germline CDR1 SGHRS, CDR2 YFSETQ. The CDR3 extends over 15 amino acids.

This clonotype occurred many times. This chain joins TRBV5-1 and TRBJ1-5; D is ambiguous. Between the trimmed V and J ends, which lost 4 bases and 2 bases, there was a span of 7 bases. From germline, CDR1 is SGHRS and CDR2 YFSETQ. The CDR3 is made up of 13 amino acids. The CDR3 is CASSVDGNQPQHF. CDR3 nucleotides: TGCGCCAGCAGCGTGGACGGCAATCAGCCCCAGCATTTT.